This T cell receptor beta chain was identified in a study of blood T cell repertoires in COVID-19. Overall study context: Acute-phase and convalescent COVID-19 samples originated in the United States, Italy and Spain. T cells, B-cell-depleted T cells, or PBMCs provided the cDNA or gDNA that served as material.

Authors' processing steps: Reference gene primer amplification gave estimated nucleated cell counts. This table comes from immunoSEQ multiplex PCR, and its TCRdb copy is limited to in-frame clones, with some not included. The V and J calls and clone size were taken over from that table, and D and trimming were inferred from the DNA. The data contain just under 150,000 clones, 75% to 90% of them seen just once; the ten biggest clones take up roughly 37%. With 3 bases clipped from V and 6 bases from J, the junction kept 9 bases outside the gene matches. This CDR3 has 15 amino acids. Germline V CDR1 and CDR2: LNHDA, SQIVND (reference sequence).

The sequence was obtained from a man aged 50 or older who had recovered from COVID-19. The chain recombines TRBV19 with TRBJ1-2; TRBD1 aligns across 8 bases. Sequencing input: peripheral blood. The CDR3 loop is CASSMTSDRVNGYTF. In DNA, the CDR3 is TGTGCCAGTAGTATGACCTCGGACAGGGTAAATGGCTACACCTTC.